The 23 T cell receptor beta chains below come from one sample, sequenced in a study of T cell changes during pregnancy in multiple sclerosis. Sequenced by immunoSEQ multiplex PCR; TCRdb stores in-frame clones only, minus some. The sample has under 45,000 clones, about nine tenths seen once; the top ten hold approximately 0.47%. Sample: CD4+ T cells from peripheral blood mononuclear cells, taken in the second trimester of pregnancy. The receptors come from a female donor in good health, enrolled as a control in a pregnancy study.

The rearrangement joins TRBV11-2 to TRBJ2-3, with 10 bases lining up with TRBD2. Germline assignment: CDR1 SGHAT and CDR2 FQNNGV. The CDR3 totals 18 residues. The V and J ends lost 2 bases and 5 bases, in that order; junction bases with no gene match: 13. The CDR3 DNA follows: TGTGCCAGCAGCTTACAAAGACCAGCGGGGGGGAGTGGAGATACGCAGTATTTT. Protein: CASSLQRPAGGSGDTQYF.

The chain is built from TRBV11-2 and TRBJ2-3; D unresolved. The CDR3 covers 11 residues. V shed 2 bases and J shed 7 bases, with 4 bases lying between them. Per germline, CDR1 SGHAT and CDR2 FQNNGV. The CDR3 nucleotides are TGTGCCAGCAGCTTATCGTATACGCAGTATTTT. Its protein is CASSLSYTQYF.

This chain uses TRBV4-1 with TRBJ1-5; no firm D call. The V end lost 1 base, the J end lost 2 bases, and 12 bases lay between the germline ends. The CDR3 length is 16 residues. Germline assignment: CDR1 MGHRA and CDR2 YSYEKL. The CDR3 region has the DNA TGCGCCAGCAGCCAAGGAAGAGGGAATCGCAATCAGCCCCAGCATTTT. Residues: CASSQGRGNRNQPQHF.

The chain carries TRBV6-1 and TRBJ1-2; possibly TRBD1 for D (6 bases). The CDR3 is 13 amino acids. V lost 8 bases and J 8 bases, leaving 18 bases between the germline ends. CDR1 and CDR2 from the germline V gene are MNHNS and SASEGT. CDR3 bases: TGTGCCAGCCATGATGGGGGCACGGGGGGCTACACCTTC. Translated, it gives CASHDGGTGGYTF.

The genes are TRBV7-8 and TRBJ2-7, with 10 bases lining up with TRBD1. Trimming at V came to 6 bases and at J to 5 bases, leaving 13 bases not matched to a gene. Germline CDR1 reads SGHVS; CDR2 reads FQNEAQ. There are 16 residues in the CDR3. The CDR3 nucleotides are TGTGCCAGCAGACTCACTCCGGGACAGGGGAGAGACGAGCAGTACTTC. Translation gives CASRLTPGQGRDEQYF.

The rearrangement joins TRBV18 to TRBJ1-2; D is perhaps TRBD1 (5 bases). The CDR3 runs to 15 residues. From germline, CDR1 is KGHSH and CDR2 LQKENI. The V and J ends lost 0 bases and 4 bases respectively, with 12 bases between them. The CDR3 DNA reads TGTGCCAGCTCACCACCGTCCAGGGTCGGCTATGGCTACACCTTC. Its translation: CASSPPSRVGYGYTF. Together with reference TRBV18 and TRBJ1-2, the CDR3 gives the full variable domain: NAGVMQNPRHLVRRRGQEARLRCSPMKGHSHVYWYRQLPEEGLKFMVYLQKENIIDESGMPKERFSAEFPKEGPSILRIQQVVRGDSAAYFCASSPPSRVGYGYTFGSGTRLTVV.

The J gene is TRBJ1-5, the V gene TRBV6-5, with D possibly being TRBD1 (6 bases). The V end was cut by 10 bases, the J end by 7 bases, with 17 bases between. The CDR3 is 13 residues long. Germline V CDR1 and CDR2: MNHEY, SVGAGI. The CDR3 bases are TGTGCCACCGGACTCAGGGGCGGGCAGCCCCAGCATTTT. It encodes CATGLRGGQPQHF.

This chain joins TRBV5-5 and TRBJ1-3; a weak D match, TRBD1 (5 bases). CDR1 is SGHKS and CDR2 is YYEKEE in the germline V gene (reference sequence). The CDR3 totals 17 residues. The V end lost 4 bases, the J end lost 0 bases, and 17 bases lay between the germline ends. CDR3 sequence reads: CASSLETGTASGNTIYF. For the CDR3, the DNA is TGTGCCAGCAGCCTCGAGACCGGGACTGCCTCTGGAAACACCATATATTTT.

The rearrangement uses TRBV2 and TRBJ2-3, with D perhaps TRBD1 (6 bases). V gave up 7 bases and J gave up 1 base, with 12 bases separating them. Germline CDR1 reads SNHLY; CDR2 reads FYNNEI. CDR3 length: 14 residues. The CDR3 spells CASNNRAGTDTQYF. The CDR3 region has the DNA TGTGCCAGCAACAACAGGGCTGGCACAGATACGCAGTATTTT.

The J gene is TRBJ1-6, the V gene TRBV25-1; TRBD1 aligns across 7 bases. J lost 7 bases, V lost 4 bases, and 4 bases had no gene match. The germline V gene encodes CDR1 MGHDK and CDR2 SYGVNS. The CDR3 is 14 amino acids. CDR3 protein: CASSVGTANSPLHF. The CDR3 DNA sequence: TGTGCCAGCAGTGTTGGGACAGCCAATTCACCCCTCCACTTT.

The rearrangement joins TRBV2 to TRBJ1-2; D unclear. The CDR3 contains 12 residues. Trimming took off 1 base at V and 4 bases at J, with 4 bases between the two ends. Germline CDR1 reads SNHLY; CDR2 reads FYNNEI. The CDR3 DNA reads TGTGCCAGCAGTGAAGGAGGCTATGGCTACACCTTC. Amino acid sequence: CASSEGGYGYTF.

The CDR3 region is CASSPGGNQPQHF. Written as DNA, the CDR3 is TGTGCCAGCAGTCCGGGAGGGAATCAGCCCCAGCATTTT. This sequence joins TRBV6-5 and TRBJ1-5, with D uncertain. This CDR3 contains 13 residues. The germline V and J ends were trimmed by 5 bases and 4 bases, with 9 bases remaining between them. In germline, CDR1 is MNHEY, CDR2 SVGAGI.

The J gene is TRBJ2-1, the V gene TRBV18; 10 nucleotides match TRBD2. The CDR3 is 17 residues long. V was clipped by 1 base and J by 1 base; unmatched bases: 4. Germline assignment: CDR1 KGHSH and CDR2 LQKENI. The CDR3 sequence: CASSPLPSGGSYNEQFF. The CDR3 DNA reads TGTGCCAGCTCACCACTCCCTAGCGGGGGTTCCTACAATGAGCAGTTCTTC. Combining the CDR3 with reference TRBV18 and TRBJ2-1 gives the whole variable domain NAGVMQNPRHLVRRRGQEARLRCSPMKGHSHVYWYRQLPEEGLKFMVYLQKENIIDESGMPKERFSAEFPKEGPSILRIQQVVRGDSAAYFCASSPLPSGGSYNEQFFGPGTRLTVL.

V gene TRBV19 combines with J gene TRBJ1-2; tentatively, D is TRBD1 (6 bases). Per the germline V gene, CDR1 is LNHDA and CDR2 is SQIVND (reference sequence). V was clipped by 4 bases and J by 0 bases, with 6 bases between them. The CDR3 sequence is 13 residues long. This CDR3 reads CASSTGANYGYTF. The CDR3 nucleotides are TGTGCCAGTAGTACAGGGGCTAACTATGGCTACACCTTC.

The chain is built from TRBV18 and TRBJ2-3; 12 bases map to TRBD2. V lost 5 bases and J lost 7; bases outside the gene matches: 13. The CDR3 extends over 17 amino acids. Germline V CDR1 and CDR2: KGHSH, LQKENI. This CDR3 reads CASSTLTSGSLVYTQYF. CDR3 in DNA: TGTGCCAGCTCAACGCTGACTAGCGGGAGTTTAGTGTATACGCAGTATTTT.

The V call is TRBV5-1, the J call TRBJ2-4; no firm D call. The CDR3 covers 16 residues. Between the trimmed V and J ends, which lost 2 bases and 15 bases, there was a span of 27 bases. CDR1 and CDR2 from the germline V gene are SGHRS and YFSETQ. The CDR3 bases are TGCGCCAGCAGCTTCGATGGCCTGAATAGAGGCGCCAGCTGGTACTTC. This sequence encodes CASSFDGLNRGASWYF. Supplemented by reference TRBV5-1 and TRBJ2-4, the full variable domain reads KAGVTQTPRYLIKTRGQQVTLSCSPISGHRSVSWYQQTPGQGLQFLFEYFSETQRNKGNFPGRFSGRQFSNSRSEMNVSTLELGDSALYLCASSFDGLNRGASWYFGAGTRLSVL.

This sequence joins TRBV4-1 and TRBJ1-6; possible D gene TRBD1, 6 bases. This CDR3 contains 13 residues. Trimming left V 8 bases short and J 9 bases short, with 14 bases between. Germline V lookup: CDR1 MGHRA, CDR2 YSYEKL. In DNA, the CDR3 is TGCGCCAGCGGGGGGGGGCCGAGTTCACCCCTCCACTTT. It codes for CASGGGPSSPLHF.

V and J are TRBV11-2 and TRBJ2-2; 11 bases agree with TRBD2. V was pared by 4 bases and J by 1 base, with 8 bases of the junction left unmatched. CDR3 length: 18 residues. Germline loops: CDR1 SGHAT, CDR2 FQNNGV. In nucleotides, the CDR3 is TGTGCCAGCAGCTCCGGGACTAGCGGAACCCTGAACACCGGGGAGCTGTTTTTT. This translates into CASSSGTSGTLNTGELFF. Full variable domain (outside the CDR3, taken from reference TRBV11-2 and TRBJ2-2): EAGVAQSPRYKIIEKRQSVAFWCNPISGHATLYWYQQILGQGPKLLIQFQNNGVVDDSQLPKDRFSAERLKGVDSTLKIQPAKLEDSAVYLCASSSGTSGTLNTGELFFGEGSRLTVL.

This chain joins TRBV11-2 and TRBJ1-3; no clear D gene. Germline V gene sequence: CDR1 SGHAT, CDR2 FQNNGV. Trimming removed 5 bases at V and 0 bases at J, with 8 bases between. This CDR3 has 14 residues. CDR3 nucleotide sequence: TGTGCCAGCAGCCCGGGGAGCTCTGGAAACACCATATATTTT. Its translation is CASSPGSSGNTIYF.

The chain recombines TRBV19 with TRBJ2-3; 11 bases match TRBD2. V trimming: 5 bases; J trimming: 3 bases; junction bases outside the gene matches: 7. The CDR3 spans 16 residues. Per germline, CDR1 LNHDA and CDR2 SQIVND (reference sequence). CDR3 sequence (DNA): TGTGCCAGTAGTCTACGACTAGCGGGGACGACAGATACGCAGTATTTT. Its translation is CASSLRLAGTTDTQYF.

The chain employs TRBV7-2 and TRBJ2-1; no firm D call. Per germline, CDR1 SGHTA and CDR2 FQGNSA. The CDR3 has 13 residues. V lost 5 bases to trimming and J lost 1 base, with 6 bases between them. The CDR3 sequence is CASSRGSYNEQFF. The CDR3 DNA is TGTGCCAGCAGCCGAGGTTCCTACAATGAGCAGTTCTTC.

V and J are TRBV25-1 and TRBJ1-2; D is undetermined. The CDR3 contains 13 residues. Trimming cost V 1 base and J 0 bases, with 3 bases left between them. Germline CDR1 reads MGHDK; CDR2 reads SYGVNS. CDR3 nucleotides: TGTGCCAGCAGTGAATCAGCTAACTATGGCTACACCTTC. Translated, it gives CASSESANYGYTF.

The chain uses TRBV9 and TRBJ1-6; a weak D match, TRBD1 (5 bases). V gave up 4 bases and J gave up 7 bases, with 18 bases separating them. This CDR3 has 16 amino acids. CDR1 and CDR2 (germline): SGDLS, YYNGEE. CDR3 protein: CASSPQGVAGNSPLHF. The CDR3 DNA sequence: TGTGCCAGCAGCCCCCAGGGCGTCGCGGGGAATTCACCCCTCCACTTT.